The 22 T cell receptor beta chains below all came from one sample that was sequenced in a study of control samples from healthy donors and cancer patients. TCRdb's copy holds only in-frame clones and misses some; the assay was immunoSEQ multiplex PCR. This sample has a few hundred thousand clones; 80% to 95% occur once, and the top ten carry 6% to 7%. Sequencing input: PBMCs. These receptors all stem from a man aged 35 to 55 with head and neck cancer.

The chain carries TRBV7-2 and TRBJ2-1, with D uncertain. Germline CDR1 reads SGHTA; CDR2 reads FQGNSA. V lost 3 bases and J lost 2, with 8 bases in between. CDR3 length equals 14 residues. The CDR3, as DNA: TGTGCCAGCAGCTTCGTAGAGACCTACAATGAGCAGTTCTTC. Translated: CASSFVETYNEQFF.

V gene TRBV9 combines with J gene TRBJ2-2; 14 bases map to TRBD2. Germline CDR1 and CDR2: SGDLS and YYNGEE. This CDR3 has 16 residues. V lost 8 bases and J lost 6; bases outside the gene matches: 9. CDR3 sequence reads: CASGTSGGNEAGELFF. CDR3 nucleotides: TGTGCCAGTGGGACTAGCGGGGGAAATGAGGCCGGGGAGCTGTTTTTT.

Here the CDR3 DNA reads TGTGCCAGCAGCCAAGCCAACAGGGGCCGGTATGGCTACACCTTC. It yields the protein CASSQANRGRYGYTF. This chain links TRBV6-5 with TRBJ1-2, with 7 nucleotides matching TRBD1. J was trimmed by 5 bases and V by 6 bases; bases with no gene match: 12. The germline V gene encodes CDR1 MNHEY and CDR2 SVGAGI. The CDR3 contains 15 residues.

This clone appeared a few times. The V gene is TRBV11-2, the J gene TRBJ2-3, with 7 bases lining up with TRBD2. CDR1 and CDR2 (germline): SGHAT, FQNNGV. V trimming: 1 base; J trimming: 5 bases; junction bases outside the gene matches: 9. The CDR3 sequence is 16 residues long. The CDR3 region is CASSLAGGRGIDTQYF. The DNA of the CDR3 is TGTGCCAGCAGCTTAGCGGGAGGCCGGGGGATAGATACGCAGTATTTT.

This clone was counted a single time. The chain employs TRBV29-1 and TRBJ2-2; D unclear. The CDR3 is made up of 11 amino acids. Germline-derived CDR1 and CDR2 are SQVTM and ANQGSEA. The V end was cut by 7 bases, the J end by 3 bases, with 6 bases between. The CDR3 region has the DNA TGCAGCGCTCTAGACACCGGGGAGCTGTTTTTT. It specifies CSALDTGELFF.

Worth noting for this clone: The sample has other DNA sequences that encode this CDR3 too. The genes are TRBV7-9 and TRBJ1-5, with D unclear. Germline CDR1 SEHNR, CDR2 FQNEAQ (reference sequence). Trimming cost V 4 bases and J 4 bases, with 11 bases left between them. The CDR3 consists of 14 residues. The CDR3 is CASSSGGGNQPQHF. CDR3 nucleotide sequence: TGTGCCAGCAGCTCTGGAGGAGGGAATCAGCCCCAGCATTTT.

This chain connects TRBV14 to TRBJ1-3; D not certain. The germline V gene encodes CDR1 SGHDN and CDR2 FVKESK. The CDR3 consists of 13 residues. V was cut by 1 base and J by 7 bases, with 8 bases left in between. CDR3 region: CASSQAQRNTIYF. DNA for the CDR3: TGTGCCAGCAGCCAAGCACAGCGCAACACCATATATTTT.

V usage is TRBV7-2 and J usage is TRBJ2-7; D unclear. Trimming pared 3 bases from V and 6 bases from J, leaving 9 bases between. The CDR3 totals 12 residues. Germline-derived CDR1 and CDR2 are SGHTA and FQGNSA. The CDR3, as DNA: TGTGCCAGCAGCTTTGGGTCCCTCGAGCAGTACTTC. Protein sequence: CASSFGSLEQYF.

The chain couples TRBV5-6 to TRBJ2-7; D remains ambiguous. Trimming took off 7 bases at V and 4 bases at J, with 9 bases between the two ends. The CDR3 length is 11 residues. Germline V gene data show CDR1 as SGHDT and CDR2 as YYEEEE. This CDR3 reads CASGVGYEQYF. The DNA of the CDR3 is TGTGCCAGCGGGGTCGGTTACGAGCAGTACTTC.

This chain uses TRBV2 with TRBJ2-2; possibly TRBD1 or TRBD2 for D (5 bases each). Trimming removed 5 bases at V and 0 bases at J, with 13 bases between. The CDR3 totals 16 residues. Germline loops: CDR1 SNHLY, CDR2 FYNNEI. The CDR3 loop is CASSRFGTTNTGELFF. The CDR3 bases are TGTGCCAGCAGTCGTTTTGGGACCACGAACACCGGGGAGCTGTTTTTT.

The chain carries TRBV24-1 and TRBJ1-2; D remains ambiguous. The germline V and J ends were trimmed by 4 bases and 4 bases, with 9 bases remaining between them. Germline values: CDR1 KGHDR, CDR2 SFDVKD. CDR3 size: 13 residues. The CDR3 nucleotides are TGTGCCACCAGTGACTCTGACGGCTATGGCTACACCTTC. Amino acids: CATSDSDGYGYTF.

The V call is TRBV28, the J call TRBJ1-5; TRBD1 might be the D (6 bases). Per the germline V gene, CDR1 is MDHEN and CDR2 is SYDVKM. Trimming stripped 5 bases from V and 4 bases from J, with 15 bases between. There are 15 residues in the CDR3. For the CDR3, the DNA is TGTGCCAGCAGTACAGGACAGTACAATAATCAGCCCCAGCATTTT. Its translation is CASSTGQYNNQPQHF.

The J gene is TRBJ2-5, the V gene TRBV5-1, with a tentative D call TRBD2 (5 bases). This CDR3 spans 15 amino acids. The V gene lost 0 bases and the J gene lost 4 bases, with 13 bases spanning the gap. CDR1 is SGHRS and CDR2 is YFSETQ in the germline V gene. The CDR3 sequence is CASSLDLGGGETQYF. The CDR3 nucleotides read TGCGCCAGCAGCTTGGATCTAGGCGGAGGAGAGACCCAGTACTTC.

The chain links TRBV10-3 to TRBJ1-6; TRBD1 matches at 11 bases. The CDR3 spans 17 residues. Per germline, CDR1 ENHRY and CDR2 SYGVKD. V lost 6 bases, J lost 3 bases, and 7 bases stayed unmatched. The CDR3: CAIRDLDRGLYNSPLHF. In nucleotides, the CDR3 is TGTGCCATCAGGGACCTGGACAGGGGGCTCTATAATTCACCCCTCCACTTT.

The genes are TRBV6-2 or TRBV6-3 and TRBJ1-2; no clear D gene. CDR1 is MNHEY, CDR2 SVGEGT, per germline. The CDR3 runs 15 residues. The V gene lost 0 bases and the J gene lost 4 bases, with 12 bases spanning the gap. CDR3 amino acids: CASSYSVIEGYGYTF. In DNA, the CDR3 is TGTGCCAGCAGTTACTCCGTCATCGAAGGCTATGGCTACACCTTC.

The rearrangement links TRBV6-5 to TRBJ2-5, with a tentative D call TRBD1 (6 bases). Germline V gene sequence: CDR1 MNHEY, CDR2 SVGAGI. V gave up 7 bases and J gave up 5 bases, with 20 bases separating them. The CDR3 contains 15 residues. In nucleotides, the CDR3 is TGTGCCAGCATCAGGGGTCCGGCTCGAGGGGAGACCCAGTACTTC. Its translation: CASIRGPARGETQYF.

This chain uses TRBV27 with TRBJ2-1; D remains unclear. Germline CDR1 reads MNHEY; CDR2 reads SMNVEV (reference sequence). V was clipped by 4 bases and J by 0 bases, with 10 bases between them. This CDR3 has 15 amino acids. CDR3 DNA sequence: TGTGCCAGCAGTTGGGTCATTAGCTCCTACAATGAGCAGTTCTTC. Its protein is CASSWVISSYNEQFF.

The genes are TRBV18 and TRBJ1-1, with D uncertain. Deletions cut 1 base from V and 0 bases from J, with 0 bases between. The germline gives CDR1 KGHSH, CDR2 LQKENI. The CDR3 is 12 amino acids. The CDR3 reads CASSPLNTEAFF. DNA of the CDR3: TGTGCCAGCTCACCACTGAACACTGAAGCTTTCTTT.

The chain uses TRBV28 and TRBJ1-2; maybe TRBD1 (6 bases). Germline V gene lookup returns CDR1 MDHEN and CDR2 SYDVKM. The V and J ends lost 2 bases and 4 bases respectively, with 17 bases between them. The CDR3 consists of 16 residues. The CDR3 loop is CASSLEGTIETYGYTF. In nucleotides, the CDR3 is TGTGCCAGCAGTTTAGAGGGGACAATCGAGACCTATGGCTACACCTTC.

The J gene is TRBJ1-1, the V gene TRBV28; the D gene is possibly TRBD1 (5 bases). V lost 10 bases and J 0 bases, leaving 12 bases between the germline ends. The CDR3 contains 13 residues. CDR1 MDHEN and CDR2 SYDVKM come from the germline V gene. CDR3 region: CATLGDLNTEAFF. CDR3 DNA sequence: TGTGCCACTCTAGGGGATCTGAACACTGAAGCTTTCTTT.

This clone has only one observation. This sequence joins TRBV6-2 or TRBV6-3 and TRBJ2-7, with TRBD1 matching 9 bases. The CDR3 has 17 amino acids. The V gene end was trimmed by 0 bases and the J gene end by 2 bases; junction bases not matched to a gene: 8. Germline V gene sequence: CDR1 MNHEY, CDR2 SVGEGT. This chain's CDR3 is CASSYSTVQGAAYEQYF. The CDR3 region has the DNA TGTGCCAGCAGTTACTCGACGGTACAGGGGGCCGCCTACGAGCAGTACTTC.

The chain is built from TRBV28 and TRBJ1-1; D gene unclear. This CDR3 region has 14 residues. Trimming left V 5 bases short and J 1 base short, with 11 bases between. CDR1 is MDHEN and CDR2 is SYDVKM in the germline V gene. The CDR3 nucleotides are TGTGCCAGCAGTCTGAGACAAGGGAACACTGAAGCTTTCTTT. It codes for CASSLRQGNTEAFF.